This record looks at one TCR beta chain sequence and its context. The antigen it binds to is not known. Given a much more abundant clone one base away, this may be a read error. V sheds 2 bases and J sheds 2 bases, leaving 7 bases between their ends. The CDR3 spans 13 residues, from the cysteine through the phenylalanine. CDR3 DNA is the only sequence kept; it has 39 bases, read in frame from the first base. This specimen belongs to a study of neurological immune-mediated disorders (dated 2019 in TCRdb). Looking at the study overall: Using UMI-based sequencing, the study compared peripheral blood TCR-beta repertoires from patients with HTLV-I-associated myelopathy (HAM/TSP), patients with multiple sclerosis, and healthy controls. The roughly 100 TCR-beta libraries covered PBMC samples along with longitudinal samples, technical triplicates, and paired sorted CD4+ and CD8+ T-cell subsets. The cohort was made up of approximately 65 subjects, consisting of roughly 14 HAM/TSP patients, roughly 35 multiple sclerosis patients and around 20 healthy controls. What the research found in general, with its limitations: No identical CDR3 amino acid sequences were shared among expanded clones across subjects, suggesting private TCR-beta repertoires in all groups. TCR clonal expansion was greatest in HAM/TSP patients and smallest in MS patients, who ranked below even healthy controls.

For unsorted PBMC libraries, 2 million PBMCs were used after storage in RNAlater at -80 degrees C until RNA extraction. Peripheral blood was subjected to Ficoll-Hypaque density gradient centrifugation to isolate PBMCs, which were then cryopreserved in liquid nitrogen. cDNA was synthesized by template-switch 5'RACE using a primer carrying a 10-nucleotide random unique molecular identifier by which each TCR transcript was tagged. Every sequencing run covered 15-18 subjects and yielded more than 170 million TCR-beta sequences. Total RNA was extracted with the RNeasy kit. Using the KAPA Real-time Library Amplification kit, TCR-beta VDJ regions were amplified with primers for the TCR constant region and the 5'RACE anchor. A first PCR added sample indexes and Illumina adaptors, after which a second PCR increased the library yield. After purification with Ampure beads, the TCR product of roughly 650 bp was size-selected on a 2% E-gel SizeSelection system. Before pooling, library quality was checked on a Bioanalyzer, concentration was measured with Qubit, and libraries were quantified with the Kapa Library Quantification kit. An Illumina HiSeq 2500 sequenced the libraries paired-end 2 x 150 bp. To increase sequence diversity, roughly 24-32% phiX was spiked into each library pool. The study's own analysis went as follows. The quality-filtered reads were processed with the UMI-based MiGEC pipeline, whose error correction step removed more than 80% of the raw TCR sequences. VDJ genes were aligned to IMGT germline references, and clonotypes were defined by unique CDR3 amino acid sequence plus V-J genes. Clonal expansion, Shannon diversity, and CDR3 relatedness (CalcPairwiseDistances, ClusterSamples) were evaluated with VDJtools, and phylogenetic trees were built with CLCbio workbench. Using coefficient-of-variation modelling across technical triplicates, the study counted a clone as expanded if it had at least 8 unique UMIs. Using fastp trimming at Q25 and MiXCR clonotype assembly, TCRdb reanalyzed the public sequencing data and kept in-frame beta chains. Each record represents a unique CDR3 protein, reported with the most common genes and DNA among its rows. The V and J calls follow TCRdb's processing rather than the paper's. The sample table contains fewer than 20,000 distinct CDR3 sequences; only one count was recorded for roughly 15% of them. The ten largest make up roughly 13% of the sample.

In this chain, TRBV12-3 or TRBV12-4 is recombined with TRBJ2-7; confidence is insufficient to name the D gene. The sequence was obtained from a man between 60 and 70 years old with HTLV-1-associated myelopathy (HAM/TSP). Sequences were obtained from PBMCs. The DNA is TGTGCCAGCAGTTTACGGTGGGCCTACGAGCAGTACTTC. It translates as CASSLRWAYEQYF.